This T cell receptor (beta chain) was recovered during a study of T cell responses to AZD1222 COVID-19 vaccine. Clones were read by immunoSEQ multiplex PCR, and TCRdb kept only the in-frame ones, dropping some. The repertoire includes over 140,000 clones, 85% to 95% of them detected once, and approximately 3.8% sits in the top ten. The clonotype comes from an adult who received the AZD1222 COVID-19 vaccine. The starting material was peripheral blood, obtained 28 days after the second AZD1222 dose.

CDR3 amino acids: CASSPGGKQETQYF. CDR3 coding DNA: TGTGCCAGTAGTCCCGGGGGCAAGCAAGAGACCCAGTACTTC. The chain carries TRBV19 and TRBJ2-5; either TRBD1 or TRBD2 may fit D (6 bases each). The CDR3 spans 14 residues. Germline loops: CDR1 LNHDA, CDR2 SQIVND (reference sequence). Trimming left V 5 bases short and J 2 bases short, with 12 bases between. The full variable domain, in which reference TRBV19 and TRBJ2-5 provide the parts outside the CDR3, is DGGITQSPKYLFRKEGQNVTLSCEQNLNHDAMYWYRQDPGQGLRLIYYSQIVNDFQKGDIAEGYSVSREKKESFPLTVTSAQKNPTAFYLCASSPGGKQETQYFGPGTRLLVL.